These T cell receptor beta chains were read from a single sample in a study of CD8 T cells in Susac syndrome. TCRdb fed the immunoSEQ multiplex PCR reads into MiXCR, producing one record per CDR3 protein. The profile shows around 230,000 distinct CDR3 sequences, about 96% of them singletons. Material for sequencing was CD4+ T cells from PBMCs. The receptor set was obtained from a human donor with multiple sclerosis. Both conserved end residues are part of each CDR3. A D gene is named only where the DNA matches it firmly. Only some rows state a clone size, as once, few, many or a class for expanded clones.

>TRBJ2-2|-|TRBD2|TRBV29-1
CSVGGLAGGDTGELFF
TGCAGCGTGGGAGGACTAGCGGGAGGCGACACCGGGGAGCTGTTTTTT
>TRBJ2-5|few|-|TRBV29-1
CSVADREETQYF
TGCAGCGTCGCTGACAGAGAAGAGACCCAGTACTTC
>TRBJ1-1|-|-|TRBV11-1
CASRAGTLMNTEAFF
TGTGCCAGCAGAGCCGGGACACTCATGAACACTGAAGCTTTCTTT
>TRBJ1-2|-|-|TRBV29-1
CSVDFAGTRGNGYTF
TGCAGCGTTGATTTCGCCGGGACCCGAGGGAATGGCTACACCTTC
>TRBJ2-6|-|-|TRBV5-1
CASSLELSGANVLTF
TGCGCCAGCAGCTTGGAGCTCTCTGGGGCCAACGTCCTGACTTTC
>TRBJ2-5|-|-|TRBV3-1
CASSARSGSGETQYF
TGTGCCAGCAGCGCGAGGTCGGGTTCGGGAGAGACCCAGTACTTC
>TRBJ1-2|-|TRBD1|TRBV18
CASSEGQEYGYTF
TGTGCCAGCTCAGAGGGACAGGAATATGGCTACACCTTC
>TRBJ2-7|-|-|TRBV28
CASSEASSNWRYEQYF
TGTGCCAGCAGTGAGGCCTCTAGTAATTGGAGATACGAGCAGTACTTC
>TRBJ1-5|-|-|TRBV12-5
CASGLTLAANQPQHF
TGTGCTAGTGGTTTGACATTAGCGGCTAATCAGCCCCAGCATTTT
>TRBJ2-3|once|-|TRBV7-6
CASSFRDSPRDTQYF
TGTGCCAGCAGTTTCCGGGACTCCCCCAGAGATACGCAGTATTTT
>TRBJ2-1|-|-|TRBV20-1
CSAPGTLYNEQFF
TGCAGTGCGCCCGGGACCCTTTACAATGAGCAGTTCTTC
>TRBJ1-2|-|-|TRBV4-1
CASSQGRQAGGYTF
TGCGCCAGCAGCCAAGGACGGCAGGCAGGAGGCTACACCTTC
>TRBJ1-1|-|-|TRBV12-3/TRBV12-4
CASSRGRVNTEAFF
TGTGCCAGCAGTCGGGGACGGGTGAACACTGAAGCTTTCTTT
>TRBJ2-6|-|-|TRBV14
CASRNSGANVLTF
TGTGCCAGCCGAAACTCTGGGGCCAACGTCCTGACTTTC
>TRBJ1-2|-|TRBD1|TRBV19
CASTSTGGYGYTF
TGTGCCAGCACCTCAACAGGGGGCTATGGCTACACCTTC
>TRBJ2-2|-|TRBD2|TRBV20-1
CSAQSGRVNTGELFF
TGCAGTGCTCAAAGCGGGAGGGTGAACACCGGGGAGCTGTTTTTT
>TRBJ2-1|-|-|TRBV27
CASSTSRQLVGEQFF
TGTGCCAGCAGTACCTCACGACAGCTTGTCGGCGAGCAGTTCTTC
>TRBJ2-7|-|-|TRBV7-2
CASSSAYEQYF
TGTGCCAGCAGTTCGGCCTACGAGCAGTACTTC
>TRBJ2-3|-|-|TRBV5-6
CASSLAQGTRTDTQYF
TGTGCCAGCAGCTTGGCTCAGGGGACCCGCACAGATACGCAGTATTTT
>TRBJ2-7|once|-|TRBV25-1
CASSNLGPTYEQYF
TGTGCCAGCAGTAACTTAGGGCCCACCTACGAGCAGTACTTC
>TRBJ2-6|-|-|TRBV27
CASSPQKTGVLTGANVLTF
TGTGCCAGCAGCCCGCAGAAGACAGGCGTTTTGACTGGGGCCAACGTCCTGACTTTC
>TRBJ2-6|-|-|TRBV2
CASRGSGANVLTF
TGTGCCAGCAGGGGTTCGGGGGCCAACGTCCTGACTTTC
>TRBJ1-1|-|-|TRBV20-1
CSARATEGRTEAFF
TGCAGTGCTAGAGCAACGGAGGGGCGGACTGAAGCTTTCTTT
>TRBJ2-5|-|-|TRBV20-1
CSGLRDADYSGQYF
TGCAGCGGCCTTCGGGACGCCGATTACAGTGGCCAGTACTTC
>TRBJ2-3|-|TRBD2|TRBV4-2
CASSQEGTRLTDTQYF
TGTGCCAGCAGCCAAGAAGGGACTAGATTGACAGATACGCAGTATTTT
>TRBJ2-3|-|TRBD2|TRBV28
CASSLTGLAGPTDTQYF
TGTGCCAGCAGTTTAACGGGACTAGCGGGTCCCACAGATACGCAGTATTTT
>TRBJ1-6|-|-|TRBV27
CASSIGVGGNSPLHF
TGTGCCAGCAGTATCGGGGTAGGGGGAAATTCACCCCTCCACTTT
>TRBJ2-5|-|-|TRBV30
CAWSVLGWETQYF
TGTGCCTGGAGTGTACTGGGCTGGGAGACCCAGTACTTC
>TRBJ2-1|-|TRBD2|TRBV20-1
CSTAGGTNEQFF
TGCAGCACGGCGGGGGGGACCAATGAGCAGTTCTTC
>TRBJ2-1|-|TRBD2|TRBV12-5
CASGPEAGRYEQFF
TGTGCTAGTGGCCCAGAAGCGGGGCGGTATGAGCAGTTCTTC
>TRBJ2-1|-|-|TRBV20-1
CSARAPLVGNEQFF
TGCAGTGCTAGAGCCCCCCTTGTGGGGAATGAGCAGTTCTTC
>TRBJ1-6|-|-|TRBV20-1
CSATEGSYNSPLHF
TGCAGTGCTACCGAGGGTTCCTATAATTCACCCCTCCACTTT
>TRBJ2-7|-|-|TRBV3-1
CASSQIPYEQYF
TGTGCCAGCAGCCAAATCCCGTACGAGCAGTACTTC
>TRBJ1-6|-|-|TRBV12-3/TRBV12-4
CASSRWRSPLHF
TGTGCCAGCAGCCGTTGGAGGTCACCCCTCCACTTT
>TRBJ2-5|-|TRBD2|TRBV7-9
CASSRSTSGTETQYF
TGTGCCAGCAGCCGATCGACTAGCGGGACGGAGACCCAGTACTTC
>TRBJ2-7|-|-|TRBV7-3
CASSLWASSPLEQYF
TGTGCCAGCAGCTTATGGGCTAGCTCCCCCCTCGAGCAGTACTTC
>TRBJ2-7|-|-|TRBV5-4
CASSLPLDEQYF
TGTGCCAGCAGCTTGCCCCTCGACGAGCAGTACTTC
>TRBJ2-3|-|TRBD2|TRBV3-1
CASSPHSLLAGAPDTQYF
TGTGCCAGCAGCCCCCACTCCTTACTAGCGGGGGCCCCCGATACGCAGTATTTT
>TRBJ2-7|-|-|TRBV15
CATSRDAGIRTYEQYF
TGTGCCACCAGCAGAGATGCAGGGATCAGGACTTACGAGCAGTACTTC
>TRBJ2-1|once|TRBD1|TRBV5-1
CASSLVGTGSYNEQFF
TGCGCCAGCAGCTTGGTAGGGACAGGCTCCTACAATGAGCAGTTCTTC
>TRBJ2-7|-|TRBD1|TRBV25-1
CASSGSGTGGYEQYF
TGTGCCAGCAGTGGGTCTGGGACAGGGGGCTACGAGCAGTACTTC
>TRBJ2-1|-|-|TRBV9
CASTSPSGGTYNEQFF
TGTGCCAGCACCTCACCCTCAGGGGGGACCTACAATGAGCAGTTCTTC
>TRBJ1-2|-|TRBD1|TRBV14
CASSRGDRSNYGYTF
TGTGCCAGCAGCCGGGGGGACAGATCTAACTATGGCTACACCTTC
>TRBJ2-1|-|-|TRBV6-6
CASTPSVRYNEQFF
TGTGCCAGCACCCCTAGCGTACGATACAATGAGCAGTTCTTC
>TRBJ2-3|-|TRBD2|TRBV30
CAWGLVSHTQYF
TGTGCCTGGGGACTAGTATCGCATACGCAGTATTTT
>TRBJ2-1|-|-|TRBV20-1
CSARDSGKLGNNEQFF
TGCAGTGCTAGAGATTCAGGGAAACTAGGGAACAATGAGCAGTTCTTC